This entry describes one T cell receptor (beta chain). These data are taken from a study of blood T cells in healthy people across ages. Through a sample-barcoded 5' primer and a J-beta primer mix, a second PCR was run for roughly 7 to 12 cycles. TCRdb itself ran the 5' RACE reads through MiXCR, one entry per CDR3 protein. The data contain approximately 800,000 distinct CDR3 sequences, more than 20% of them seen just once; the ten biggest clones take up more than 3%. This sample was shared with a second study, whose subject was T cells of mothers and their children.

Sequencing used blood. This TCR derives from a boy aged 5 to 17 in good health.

Here the CDR3 DNA reads TGCAGCTACCGGGACACTTACTACGGGCAGTACTTC. Translation: CSYRDTYYGQYF. This rearrangement joins TRBV29-1 to TRBJ2-5; weak D call: TRBD1 (6 bases). The CDR3 consists of 12 residues. V lost 8 bases to trimming and J lost 11 bases, with 21 bases between them. The germline CDR1 and CDR2 sequences are SQVTM and ANQGSEA.